This TCR beta chain emerged from a study of identifying expanded T cells in peripheral blood. General study points: Differentially abundant clones: about 1.2 between replicates, about 17 at about 13 days, 19 at four. Across healthy donors, higher total template counts meant significantly greater approximately 2-week count variance.

Trimming stripped 0 bases from V and 6 bases from J, with 17 bases between. Germline V gene sequence: CDR1 GTSNPN, CDR2 SVGIG (reference sequence). This CDR3 region has 15 residues. The repertoire was sequenced with immunoSEQ multiplex PCR; TCRdb's copy has only in-frame clones and lacks some. Of 45,000 to 65,000 clones detected, around 82% appear once; the ten largest clones hold 12% to 15%. Points on this clone: The antigen is unknown.

Collection occurred without any documented infections or immune events in donors. The TCR comes from a person aged 18 to 75 in good health. The sample comprised blood. This rearrangement joins TRBV30 to TRBJ1-2; D is possibly TRBD1 (5 bases). The CDR3, as DNA: TGTGCCTGGAGTGTACGGTCAGGGCCAACCGATGGCTACACCTTC. This codes for CAWSVRSGPTDGYTF.